Described below is a single T cell receptor (beta chain) sequence and its context. Its antigen is unknown. Primers included in the PCR were 60 Vbeta and 13 Jbeta primers. The table came from immunoSEQ multiplex PCR; TCRdb's copy has only in-frame clones and leaves some out. Here the sample spans about 150,000 clones, around 75% being singletons. The germline gives CDR1 SGHTA, CDR2 FQGTGA. V shed 0 bases, J shed 13 bases, and the junction held 11 bases outside the gene matches. CDR3 length: 15 residues. These data are taken from a study of cytomegalovirus exposure and HLA in healthy donors. General study findings and limits: Data from an earlier analysis indicated that most TCR beta V segments were productive either about 87% or about 30% of the time. The study reported that TCR beta sequences accurately predicted HLA-A and HLA-B alleles in most subjects. For presence/absence analyses, sequencing depth was assumed to be roughly uniform across donors.

This receptor was obtained from a man aged 18 to 35 in good health and CMV-seropositive. V and J are TRBV7-3 and TRBJ2-2, with TRBD1 matching over 7 bases. The sequencing input was PBMCs. The CDR3: CASSLTNLGGVRLFF. The CDR3 DNA is TGTGCCAGCAGCTTAACGAATCTAGGGGGCGTGAGGCTGTTTTTT. Supplemented by reference TRBV7-3 and TRBJ2-2, the full variable domain reads GAGVSQTPSNKVTEKGKYVELRCDPISGHTALYWYRQSLGQGPEFLIYFQGTGAADDSGLPNDRFFAVRPEGSVSTLKIQRTERGDSAVYLCASSLTNLGGVRLFFGEGSRLTVL.